A selection of T cell receptor beta chains follows, all from one sample in a study of control samples from healthy donors and cancer patients. This table comes from immunoSEQ multiplex PCR, and its TCRdb copy is limited to in-frame clones, with some not included. Of tens of thousands of clones in the sample, roughly 84% were seen once. The sequenced sample consisted of PBMCs. The receptors shown here come from a woman between 45 and 60 years old with lung cancer. Both conserved end residues are part of each CDR3. D genes are given only for firm matches. Clone sizes are given selectively: once, few, many, or a class where the clone is expanded.

V	size	J	D	CDR3	DNA
TRBV5-1	.	TRBJ1-5	TRBD1	CASSLGTGGSNQPQHF	TGCGCCAGCAGCTTGGGGACAGGGGGAAGCAATCAGCCCCAGCATTTT
TRBV5-5	.	TRBJ1-2	.	CASSLEEARFYGYTF	TGTGCCAGCAGCTTGGAAGAGGCTCGGTTCTATGGCTACACCTTC
TRBV19	few	TRBJ1-5	.	CASSGVYQPQHF	TGTGCCAGTAGCGGGGTATATCAGCCCCAGCATTTT
TRBV12-5	.	TRBJ2-7	.	CASGGGGAESENEQYF	TGTGCTAGTGGGGGCGGCGGGGCTGAGTCCGAGAACGAGCAGTACTTC
TRBV30	.	TRBJ1-6	TRBD1	CAWRGTDRGYNSPLHF	TGTGCCTGGAGGGGGACGGACAGGGGATATAATTCACCCCTCCACTTT
TRBV6-2/TRBV6-3	.	TRBJ1-2	.	CASSYPTEGYGYTF	TGTGCCAGCAGTTACCCGACAGAGGGTTATGGCTACACCTTC
TRBV29-1	.	TRBJ2-3	TRBD2	CSVEGGMGDTQYF	TGCAGCGTTGAGGGAGGGATGGGGGATACGCAGTATTTT
TRBV11-2	.	TRBJ2-7	.	CASSLFSFGGGINYEQYF	TGTGCCAGCAGCTTATTCAGCTTCGGAGGGGGAATTAACTACGAGCAGTACTTC
TRBV18	.	TRBJ1-2	.	CASSLEDSPNYGYTF	TGTGCCAGCTCACTAGAGGACAGCCCTAACTATGGCTACACCTTC
TRBV5-4	few	TRBJ2-7	.	CASSLAVSTYEQYF	TGTGCCAGCAGCTTGGCTGTCTCGACCTACGAGCAGTACTTC
TRBV6-6	.	TRBJ1-5	TRBD1	CASSFGQGQHF	TGTGCCAGCAGTTTTGGACAGGGCCAGCATTTT
TRBV9	once	TRBJ1-1	.	CASSGENTEAFF	TGTGCCAGCAGCGGCGAGAACACTGAAGCTTTCTTT
TRBV7-3	.	TRBJ2-6	.	CASSQRAPLSSGANVLTF	TGTGCCAGCAGCCAAAGAGCTCCTCTCAGCTCTGGGGCCAACGTCCTGACTTTC
TRBV5-8	once	TRBJ1-1	.	CASSPDGPAFF	TGTGCCAGCAGCCCGGACGGGCCAGCTTTCTTT
TRBV12-5	.	TRBJ1-1	TRBD1	CASGPGGQGAAEAFF	TGTGCTAGTGGCCCCGGGGGACAGGGGGCTGCTGAAGCTTTCTTT
TRBV9	.	TRBJ2-1	.	CASSPHNEQFF	TGTGCCAGCAGCCCCCACAATGAGCAGTTCTTC
TRBV27	.	TRBJ2-7	.	CASKTGSSYEQYF	TGTGCCAGCAAAACAGGTTCTTCCTACGAGCAGTACTTC
TRBV12-3/TRBV12-4	.	TRBJ1-2	.	CASSFQGGYGYTF	TGTGCCAGCAGTTTCCAGGGCGGCTATGGCTACACCTTC
TRBV19	.	TRBJ1-1	.	CASSIFIQSGGINMNTEAFF	TGTGCCAGTAGTATATTCATTCAATCCGGAGGCATTAATATGAACACTGAAGCTTTCTTT
TRBV6-6	.	TRBJ1-1	.	CASSYSEGTEAFF	TGTGCCAGCAGTTACTCGGAGGGCACTGAAGCTTTCTTT
TRBV11-2	.	TRBJ2-3	.	CASSSRWGRGPSDTQYF	TGTGCCAGCAGCTCCCGGTGGGGGCGGGGGCCCTCAGATACGCAGTATTTT
TRBV7-2	.	TRBJ2-2	.	CASSPFAGTNTGELFF	TGTGCCAGCAGCCCCTTCGCGGGGACGAACACCGGGGAGCTGTTTTTT
TRBV5-4	.	TRBJ2-5	.	CASSLDVETQYF	TGTGCCAGCAGCTTGGATGTGGAGACCCAGTACTTC
TRBV7-2	.	TRBJ1-6	TRBD1	CASSWDRANNSPLHF	TGTGCCAGCAGTTGGGACAGGGCTAATAATTCACCCCTCCACTTT
TRBV12-5	.	TRBJ1-2	.	CASGFSVGRYGYTF	TGTGCTAGTGGTTTTTCAGTGGGACGCTATGGCTACACCTTC
TRBV29-1	.	TRBJ2-2	.	CSAQDRPGGELFF	TGCAGCGCCCAGGACAGACCGGGAGGGGAGCTGTTTTTT
TRBV5-6	.	TRBJ1-1	.	CASSLSEGRGTEAFF	TGTGCCAGCAGCTTGTCTGAAGGTCGTGGCACTGAAGCTTTCTTT
TRBV12-3/TRBV12-4	few	TRBJ2-1	.	CASRQTGTEQFF	TGTGCCAGCAGACAGACAGGCACTGAGCAGTTCTTC
TRBV6-5	.	TRBJ1-1	.	CASSSGVGAEAFF	TGTGCCAGCAGTTCAGGGGTTGGGGCTGAAGCTTTCTTT
TRBV7-3	.	TRBJ1-1	.	CASSLTGGTEAFF	TGTGCCAGCAGCTTAACAGGGGGCACTGAAGCTTTCTTT
TRBV20-1	once	TRBJ1-2	.	CSDSNYGYTF	TGCAGCGATTCTAACTATGGCTACACCTTC
TRBV12-3/TRBV12-4	.	TRBJ2-1	.	CASSLDRDNEQFF	TGTGCCAGCAGTTTAGACAGGGACAATGAGCAGTTCTTC
TRBV5-1	.	TRBJ2-7	TRBD1	CATSTGAKSEQYF	TGCGCCACCTCGACAGGGGCGAAGAGCGAGCAGTACTTC
TRBV9	.	TRBJ2-2	.	CASSERRIRVPGTGELFF	TGTGCCAGCAGCGAGCGGCGGATACGCGTCCCGGGCACCGGGGAGCTGTTTTTT
TRBV7-9	.	TRBJ2-6	.	CASSLEASGANVLTF	TGTGCCAGCAGCTTAGAGGCATCTGGGGCCAACGTCCTGACTTTC
TRBV5-4	.	TRBJ1-1	.	CASSRPLGLTEAFF	TGTGCCAGCAGCCGCCCACTGGGGCTCACTGAAGCTTTCTTT
TRBV7-8	.	TRBJ2-7	.	CASSLNNFGYEQYF	TGTGCCAGCAGCTTAAATAATTTCGGCTACGAGCAGTACTTC
TRBV6-6	.	TRBJ1-2	.	CASSRHQGRLGGYTF	TGTGCCAGCAGTCGACATCAGGGGAGGTTAGGTGGCTACACCTTC
TRBV19	.	TRBJ2-3	TRBD1	CASSFSSGQGTDTQYF	TGTGCCAGTAGCTTCTCTTCGGGACAGGGGACAGATACGCAGTATTTT
TRBV12-3/TRBV12-4	.	TRBJ1-1	TRBD1	CASRRQGGTEAFF	TGTGCCAGCAGACGACAGGGGGGAACTGAAGCTTTCTTT
TRBV4-3	.	TRBJ2-1	.	CASSQVGWNEQFF	TGCGCCAGCAGCCAAGTTGGGTGGAATGAGCAGTTCTTC
TRBV19	.	TRBJ2-3	.	CASSIVGFTDTQYF	TGTGCCAGTAGTATAGTGGGCTTCACAGATACGCAGTATTTT
TRBV6-5	.	TRBJ1-1	.	CASSSTVNTEAFF	TGTGCCAGCAGTTCCACAGTGAACACTGAAGCTTTCTTT
TRBV7-9	.	TRBJ1-1	.	CASSLVLGINEAFF	TGTGCCAGCAGCTTAGTACTGGGGATTAATGAAGCTTTCTTT
TRBV28	.	TRBJ1-5	.	CASSLVTDQPQHF	TGTGCCAGCAGTTTAGTTACAGATCAGCCCCAGCATTTT
TRBV4-1	.	TRBJ2-3	TRBD2	CASSQVRGRGTDTQYF	TGCGCCAGCAGCCAAGTTCGGGGGAGGGGCACAGATACGCAGTATTTT
TRBV6-1	.	TRBJ2-7	TRBD1	CASSEALQGSDEQYF	TGTGCCAGCAGTGAAGCGTTACAGGGGAGCGACGAGCAGTACTTC
TRBV6-1	.	TRBJ2-7	.	CASSEISGKGEQYF	TGTGCCAGCAGTGAAATTTCAGGGAAGGGGGAGCAGTACTTC